This entry concerns a single TCR beta chain. This entry comes from a study of blood T cell repertoires in COVID-19. Study-wide context: Spain, Italy and the United States supplied samples that represented acute and convalescent COVID-19.

CDR3 size: 15 residues. The V end was cut by 6 bases, the J end by 4 bases, with 18 bases between. Germline CDR1 WNHNN, CDR2 SYGVQD (reference sequence). Profiling relied on immunoSEQ multiplex PCR, and the TCRdb table lists in-frame clones only, not all of them. The profile shows 84,000 or so clones, over 70% of them singletons. Sample: peripheral blood. The receptor was isolated from a middle-aged woman with active or convalescent COVID-19. The gene calls are TRBV10-1 and TRBJ2-5; D may be TRBD1 (6 bases). The CDR3 DNA reads as TGCGCCAGCAGCCCCGGGACAATGGTGGGAGAGACCCAGTACTTC. It translates to CASSPGTMVGETQYF.